This T cell receptor beta chain was recorded in a study of blood T cell repertoires in COVID-19. The wider study: PBMCs, B-cell-depleted T cells, or T cells were the source of the cDNA or gDNA that made up the material.

CDR1 and CDR2 (germline): SGHTA, FQGTGA. The CDR3 sequence is 14 residues long. V shed 5 bases, J shed 4 bases, and the junction held 1 base outside the gene matches. Only in-frame clones appear in the TCRdb table, and some are missing; sequencing was by immunoSEQ multiplex PCR. The data contain some 100,000 clones, 70% to 90% of them seen just once; the ten biggest clones take up around 2.2%. The sequencing sample was made of peripheral blood. The TCR was taken from a man aged 50-60 years with COVID-19, enrolled during active disease. The chain combines TRBV7-3 with TRBJ2-2; 10 bases agree with TRBD1. The CDR3 reads CASSGQGGTGELFF. The CDR3, as DNA: TGTGCCAGCAGCGGACAGGGGGGCACCGGGGAGCTGTTTTTT.